This T cell receptor beta chain derives from a study of shared clonotypes between healthy human individuals. Each PCR replicate from the sorted subsets contained 150 to 250 ng DNA, which is about 30,000 T cell genomes. Original data processing: Filtering of immunoSEQ junctional sequences could not match full-length read filtering. The assay was immunoSEQ multiplex PCR, and TCRdb's table has in-frame clones only and misses some. That table is the source of V, J and clone size, and D and trimming were worked out from the DNA. The sample records approximately 1.9 million clones, over 85% being singletons. Germline CDR1 reads SQVTM; CDR2 reads ANQGSEA. Trimming took 4 bases from V and 4 from J, leaving 13 bases between them. CDR3 size: 14 residues. This clone has a single count. The target antigen is unknown. Study conclusions and caveats: Investigators collected only blood, and repertoires in tissues likely differ.

The naive CD8 subset, CD45RO-negative cells positively selected for CCR7, excluded terminally differentiated effector memory CD45RA+ cells. The source is a man between 18 and 35 years old in good health. Some clones in this sample may be carry-over from other donors' samples. Sample: naive CD8+ T cells from PBMCs. The chain has TRBV29-1 and TRBJ2-2; tentatively, D is TRBD2 (6 bases). CDR3 protein: CSVGLGGVTGELFF. The CDR3 nucleotides are TGCAGCGTTGGGCTAGGCGGGGTCACCGGGGAGCTGTTTTTT.